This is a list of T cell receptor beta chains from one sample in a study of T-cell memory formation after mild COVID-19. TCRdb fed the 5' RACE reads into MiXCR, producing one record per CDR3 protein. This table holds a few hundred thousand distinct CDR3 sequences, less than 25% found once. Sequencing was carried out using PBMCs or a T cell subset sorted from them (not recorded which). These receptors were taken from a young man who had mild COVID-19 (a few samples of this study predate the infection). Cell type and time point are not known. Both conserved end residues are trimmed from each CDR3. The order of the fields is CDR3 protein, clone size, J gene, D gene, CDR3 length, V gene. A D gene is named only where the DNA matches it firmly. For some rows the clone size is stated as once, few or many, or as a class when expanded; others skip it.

ASSGTSGGALDTQY	few	TRBJ2-3	TRBD2	14	TRBV25-1
ASSNPRDGPYEQY	many	TRBJ2-7	NA	13	TRBV6-1
ASSYGTGVSGELF	few	TRBJ2-2	TRBD1	13	TRBV6-5
ASSRNRDGGNTIY	NA	TRBJ1-3	NA	13	TRBV6-6
ASSQQAGGPYYGYT	NA	TRBJ1-2	NA	14	TRBV7-3
ASRTGTTGDTQY	NA	TRBJ2-3	NA	12	TRBV6-2/TRBV6-3
ASSRQGNEQF	many	TRBJ2-1	TRBD1	10	TRBV14
ASSLGQGNLPDTQY	NA	TRBJ2-3	TRBD1	14	TRBV5-1
ASSVVGGNTEAF	NA	TRBJ1-1	NA	12	TRBV9
ASSLSADSEKLF	few	TRBJ1-4	NA	12	TRBV5-1
ASSTRQGSDTDTQY	NA	TRBJ2-3	TRBD1	14	TRBV7-9
ASSQGMTDTQY	few	TRBJ2-3	NA	11	TRBV4-3
ASSFPYGGGTGELF	NA	TRBJ2-2	NA	14	TRBV7-9
AISEVRNSYEQY	few	TRBJ2-7	NA	12	TRBV10-3
ASSPRVTEFSPLH	NA	TRBJ1-6	NA	13	TRBV7-2
ASSLGRLATEAF	few	TRBJ1-1	NA	12	TRBV7-2
SARVKGALYEQY	NA	TRBJ2-7	TRBD1	12	TRBV20-1
ASSPELAGRGTDTQY	few	TRBJ2-3	TRBD2	15	TRBV5-4
ASSLGTGYEAF	many	TRBJ1-1	NA	11	TRBV7-2
ASSRVPGSTEAF	NA	TRBJ1-1	NA	12	TRBV7-9
ASSEASGLKRSPLH	NA	TRBJ1-6	NA	14	TRBV2
SAHKRGGQETQY	many	TRBJ2-5	TRBD2	12	TRBV20-1
ASSGTGGNTEAF	many	TRBJ1-1	TRBD1	12	TRBV5-1
ASSQEERAGGPYEQY	few	TRBJ2-7	TRBD2	15	TRBV4-3